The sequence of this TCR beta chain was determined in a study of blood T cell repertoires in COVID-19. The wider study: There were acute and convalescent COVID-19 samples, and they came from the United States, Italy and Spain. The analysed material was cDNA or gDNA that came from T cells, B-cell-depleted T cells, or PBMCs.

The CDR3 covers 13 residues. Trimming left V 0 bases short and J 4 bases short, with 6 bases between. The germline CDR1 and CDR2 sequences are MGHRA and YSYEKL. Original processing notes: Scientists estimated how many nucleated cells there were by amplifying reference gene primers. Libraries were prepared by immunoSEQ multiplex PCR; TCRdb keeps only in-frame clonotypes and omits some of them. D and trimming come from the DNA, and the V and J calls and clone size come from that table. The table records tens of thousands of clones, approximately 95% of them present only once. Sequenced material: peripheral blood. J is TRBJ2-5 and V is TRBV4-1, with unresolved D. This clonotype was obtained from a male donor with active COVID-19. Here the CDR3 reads CASSQDRRETQYF. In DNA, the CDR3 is TGCGCCAGCAGCCAAGATCGGAGAGAGACCCAGTACTTC.